This T cell receptor (beta chain) was sequenced in a study of T cells in Graves' hyperthyroidism and ophthalmopathy. Study-level findings and limits: Clonotypes that were expanded in thyroid above 0.001 mostly appeared in blood too.

Template material for amplifying TCR beta CDR3 regions consisted of RNA transcripts. TCR CDR3 regions were first amplified by RT-PCR with HTBI primers. MiXCR, applied by TCRdb to the multiplex PCR reads, yields one record per CDR3 protein. The table includes over 300,000 distinct CDR3 sequences, 14% detected once. Over 18 months, lack of ophthalmopathy progression marked Graves' hyperthyroidism as stable. This clonotype was recorded at least ten times. Its antigen is currently unknown. Germline lookup yields CDR1 MNHEY and CDR2 SMNVEV (reference sequence). V was trimmed by 2 bases and J by 1 base, leaving 12 bases between them. The CDR3 contains 15 residues.

The chain recombines TRBV27 with TRBJ2-7; D may be TRBD1 (6 bases). Input material: blood. The TCR originated in a woman aged 60 to 75 with Graves' hyperthyroidism. The CDR3 here is CASSLIGTPSYEQYF. As DNA, the CDR3 is TGTGCCAGCAGTTTAATCGGGACACCATCCTACGAGCAGTACTTC.